This T cell receptor beta chain was observed in a study of Ad26.COV2.S vaccination and SARS-CoV-2 variants. Remarks on this clone: What it binds is unknown.

The germline V gene has CDR1 MNHEY and CDR2 SVGAGI. Trimming pared 0 bases from V and 5 bases from J, leaving 10 bases between. This CDR3 region has 14 residues. The assay was immunoSEQ multiplex PCR, and TCRdb's table has in-frame clones only and misses some. Among hundreds of thousands of clones listed, around 90% were seen once. General study points: It is possible that the TCR breadth and depth analyses underestimated the total T cell responses. Participants given vaccine showed non-spike TCR breadth similar to that of placebo recipients.

The chain couples TRBV6-5 to TRBJ1-2, with TRBD1 as a possible D gene (5 bases). The sequence was obtained from a human donor who had recovered from COVID-19. Sequencing used peripheral blood, obtained after recovery from COVID-19. The chain's CDR3 is CASSYSGQTYGYTF. In DNA, the CDR3 is TGTGCCAGCAGTTACTCGGGGCAGACATATGGCTACACCTTC.